These 25 T cell receptor beta chains were sequenced from one sample in a study of graft-versus-host responses after intestinal transplantation. Sequencing was performed with immunoSEQ multiplex PCR; in TCRdb, only in-frame clones are kept and a portion is missing. The sample consists of about 36,000 clones, 94% of them appearing once. These receptors have no identified antigens. The starting material was unstimulated CD4+ T cells sorted from spleen or lymph node cells, obtained before transplant. All receptors come from a human donor who was the organ donor for an intestinal transplant.

V and J are TRBV19 and TRBJ2-7; 9 bases agree with TRBD1. This CDR3 contains 15 residues. Germline assignment: CDR1 LNHDA and CDR2 SQIVND (reference sequence). The junction had 7 bases not matched to a gene; V was cut back by 6 bases and J by 1 base. The CDR3 region is CASSLGQGLSYEQYF. Here the CDR3 DNA reads TGTGCCAGTAGCCTAGGACAGGGGCTTTCCTACGAGCAGTACTTC.

This clone was detected once. The chain combines TRBV28 with TRBJ2-2, with D hard to call. This CDR3 comprises 13 residues. Germline values: CDR1 MDHEN, CDR2 SYDVKM. V was clipped by 3 bases and J by 4 bases, with 6 bases between them. This chain's CDR3 is CASSFLITGELFF. The DNA of the CDR3 is TGTGCCAGCAGTTTCCTCATCACCGGGGAGCTGTTTTTT.

V usage is TRBV5-6 and J usage is TRBJ2-5; weak D call: TRBD2 (6 bases). Germline CDR1 reads SGHDT; CDR2 reads YYEEEE. V shed 4 bases and J shed 2 bases, with 12 bases lying between them. The CDR3 is 14 amino acids. The CDR3 region is CASSRGTEQETQYF. In DNA form, the CDR3 reads TGTGCCAGCAGCCGCGGGACTGAGCAAGAGACCCAGTACTTC.

The CDR3, as DNA: TGTGCCAGCAGCGTAGCCCCGTTTAGGAGCGTGAGCACAGATACGCAGTATTTT. This translates into CASSVAPFRSVSTDTQYF. The V and J genes are TRBV9 and TRBJ2-3; D is uncertain. The length of the CDR3 is 18 residues. V lost 0 bases and J lost 0, with 17 bases in between. The germline gives CDR1 SGDLS, CDR2 YYNGEE.

The V call is TRBV19, the J call TRBJ1-5, with a tentative D call TRBD1 (6 bases). Germline V gives CDR1 LNHDA, CDR2 SQIVND (reference sequence). This CDR3 is built from 14 residues. V dropped 4 bases and J dropped 5 bases, with 12 bases sitting between them. CDR3 bases: TGTGCCAGTAGTACAAACAGGGAGTATCAGCCCCAGCATTTT. This encodes CASSTNREYQPQHF.

This chain links TRBV30 with TRBJ1-1; the D is unclear. There are 13 residues in the CDR3. V lost 0 bases and J lost 3, with 8 bases in between. From germline, CDR1 is GTSNPN and CDR2 SVGIG (reference sequence). The CDR3 here is CAWSVLRDTEAFF. The CDR3 region has the DNA TGTGCCTGGAGTGTACTAAGGGACACTGAAGCTTTCTTT.

The CDR3 here is CASSNGLAGGLNEQFF. CDR3 DNA sequence: TGTGCCAGCAGCAACGGACTAGCGGGGGGGCTGAATGAGCAGTTCTTC. This chain links TRBV7-3 with TRBJ2-1; 15 bases match TRBD2. Trimming cost V 5 bases and J 7 bases; bases outside gene matches: 6. CDR3 size: 16 residues. Germline V lookup: CDR1 SGHTA, CDR2 FQGTGA.

V is TRBV4-2 and J is TRBJ1-4; TRBD1 matches 7 bases. The CDR3 sequence is 19 residues long. Germline loops: CDR1 LGHNA, CDR2 YNFKEQ. The junction had 15 bases not matched to a gene; V was cut back by 2 bases and J by 3 bases. The CDR3 nucleotides are TGTGCCAGCAGCCAAACAGGGGCCTCAACTCGGGCCGCTAATGAAAAACTGTTTTTT. It yields the protein CASSQTGASTRAANEKLFF.

The chain is built from TRBV5-1 and TRBJ1-1, with D possibly matching TRBD1 (6 bases). This CDR3 has 14 residues. Trimming removed 4 bases at V and 5 bases at J, with 15 bases between. The germline CDR1 and CDR2 sequences are SGHRS and YFSETQ. CDR3 in amino acids: CASSLDGGRTEAFF. CDR3 DNA sequence: TGCGCCAGCAGCCTAGACGGGGGCCGTACTGAAGCTTTCTTT. Looking up the rest from reference TRBV5-1 and TRBJ1-1 gives the full variable domain: KAGVTQTPRYLIKTRGQQVTLSCSPISGHRSVSWYQQTPGQGLQFLFEYFSETQRNKGNFPGRFSGRQFSNSRSEMNVSTLELGDSALYLCASSLDGGRTEAFFGQGTRLTVV.

Of note for this clone: This sample also contains other DNA sequences that code for the same CDR3. V and J are TRBV14 and TRBJ1-2; 11 bases align to TRBD1. Germline CDR1 SGHDN, CDR2 FVKESK. CDR3 length: 15 residues. With 1 base clipped from V and 8 bases from J, the junction kept 6 bases outside the gene matches. DNA for the CDR3: TGTGCCAGCAGCCAAGCGGGACAGGGGGGCTACGGCTACACCTTC. It codes for CASSQAGQGGYGYTF. Filled out from reference TRBV14 and TRBJ1-2, the complete variable domain reads EAGVTQFPSHSVIEKGQTVTLRCDPISGHDNLYWYRRVMGKEIKFLLHFVKESKQDESGMPNNRFLAERTGGTYSTLKVQPAELEDSGVYFCASSQAGQGGYGYTFGSGTRLTVV.

This sequence joins TRBV14 and TRBJ1-4; no clear D. Germline V gene data show CDR1 as SGHDN and CDR2 as FVKESK. The V gene lost 1 base and the J gene lost 7 bases, with 4 bases spanning the gap. This CDR3 comprises 12 residues. CDR3 region: CASSQAGEKLFF. CDR3 DNA sequence: TGTGCCAGCAGCCAAGCGGGTGAAAAACTGTTTTTT. The variable domain in full, with the rest retrieved from reference TRBV14 and TRBJ1-4, is EAGVTQFPSHSVIEKGQTVTLRCDPISGHDNLYWYRRVMGKEIKFLLHFVKESKQDESGMPNNRFLAERTGGTYSTLKVQPAELEDSGVYFCASSQAGEKLFFGSGTQLSVL.

The V call is TRBV6-1, the J call TRBJ2-3; TRBD1 is a possible D gene (7 bases). The CDR3 loop spans 14 amino acids. The V and J ends lost 6 bases and 3 bases respectively, with 13 bases between them. CDR1 MNHNS and CDR2 SASEGT come from the germline V gene. The CDR3 sequence is CASRHRGGTDTQYF. CDR3 nucleotide sequence: TGTGCCAGCAGACACAGGGGAGGTACAGATACGCAGTATTTT.

The rearrangement joins TRBV7-2 to TRBJ2-1; D perhaps matches TRBD2 (6 bases). The CDR3 contains 16 residues. Trimming took 4 bases from V and 2 from J, leaving 15 bases between them. Looked up from germline, CDR1 is SGHTA and CDR2 is FQGNSA. The CDR3 spells CASSSAGGDPYNEQFF. CDR3 DNA sequence: TGTGCCAGCAGCTCGGCAGGAGGGGACCCCTACAATGAGCAGTTCTTC.

The V gene is TRBV7-2, the J gene TRBJ1-5; no clear D. This CDR3 is 14 amino acids long. The V end was cut by 2 bases, the J end by 6 bases, with 11 bases between. Germline CDR1 is SGHTA and CDR2 is FQGNSA. The CDR3 DNA follows: TGTGCCAGCAGCTTATGGAGGGCGGGTCAGCCCCAGCATTTT. Protein: CASSLWRAGQPQHF.

The gene calls are TRBV6-5 and TRBJ1-2; D gene uncertain. Trimming took off 4 bases at V and 8 bases at J, with 11 bases between the two ends. The CDR3 has 12 amino acids. Looked up from germline, CDR1 is MNHEY and CDR2 is SVGAGI. CDR3 region: CASSSRAYGYTF. DNA of the CDR3: TGTGCCAGCAGTTCCCGGGCGTACGGCTACACCTTC.

This sequence joins TRBV7-9 and TRBJ2-5, with D perhaps being TRBD1 or TRBD2 (6 bases each). The DNA end is more similar to TRBJ2-7, so the J call may be wrong. There are 14 residues in the CDR3. Germline CDR1 SEHNR, CDR2 FQNEAQ (reference sequence). CDR3 DNA: TGTGCCAGCAGCTTAGCCGGGGGCACCTACGAGCAGTACTTC. This translates into CASSLAGGTYEQYF.

The rearrangement links TRBV19 to TRBJ1-1; 8 bases align to TRBD1. CDR3 size: 14 residues. Germline V lookup: CDR1 LNHDA, CDR2 SQIVND (reference sequence). The J segment lost 1 base and the V segment lost 5 bases, leaving 3 bases of the junction unmatched. Here the CDR3 reads CASSPGTGNTEAFF. CDR3 nucleotides: TGTGCCAGTAGTCCCGGGACAGGGAACACTGAAGCTTTCTTT.

The chain has TRBV9 and TRBJ1-1; D is unclear. Trimming removed 1 base from V and 1 base from J, with 5 bases in between. CDR3 size: 13 residues. Germline V gives CDR1 SGDLS, CDR2 YYNGEE. CDR3 loop: CASSVIPNTEAFF. In nucleotides, the CDR3 is TGTGCCAGCAGCGTAATCCCGAACACTGAAGCTTTCTTT. Combining the CDR3 with reference TRBV9 and TRBJ1-1 gives the whole variable domain DSGVTQTPKHLITATGQRVTLRCSPRSGDLSVYWYQQSLDQGLQFLIQYYNGEERAKGNILERFSAQQFPDLHSELNLSSLELGDSALYFCASSVIPNTEAFFGQGTRLTVV.

The chain links TRBV28 to TRBJ2-7; maybe TRBD1 (5 bases). The CDR3 runs 14 residues. Trimming pared 5 bases from V and 4 bases from J, leaving 15 bases between. Germline CDR1 reads MDHEN; CDR2 reads SYDVKM. The CDR3 DNA reads as TGTGCCAGCAGTACAGTTTTAGGGGCGTACGAGCAGTACTTC. Its protein is CASSTVLGAYEQYF.

This rearrangement joins TRBV9 to TRBJ2-1; D may be TRBD1 or TRBD2 (6 bases each). Between the trimmed V and J ends, which lost 3 bases and 10 bases, there was a span of 17 bases. In germline, CDR1 is SGDLS, CDR2 YYNGEE. The CDR3 contains 14 residues. CDR3 coding DNA: TGTGCCAGCAGCGCCGGAGGGGGTTTCACGGAGCAGTTCTTC. Translating gives CASSAGGGFTEQFF. Complete variable domain (other parts from reference TRBV9 and TRBJ2-1): DSGVTQTPKHLITATGQRVTLRCSPRSGDLSVYWYQQSLDQGLQFLIQYYNGEERAKGNILERFSAQQFPDLHSELNLSSLELGDSALYFCASSAGGGFTEQFFGPGTRLTVL.

The chain links TRBV10-3 to TRBJ1-5; D ambiguous. The CDR3 has 14 amino acids. Trimming took 10 bases from V and 0 from J, leaving 13 bases between them. The germline V gene encodes CDR1 ENHRY and CDR2 SYGVKD. The CDR3 region has the DNA TGTGCCACCCGGACCGAATATAGCAATCAGCCCCAGCATTTT. Translation gives CATRTEYSNQPQHF.

This chain connects TRBV10-3 to TRBJ1-6; perhaps TRBD1 as D (5 bases). The CDR3 is 18 amino acids. Trimming removed 7 bases from V and 0 bases from J, with 19 bases in between. Germline V lookup: CDR1 ENHRY, CDR2 SYGVKD. In DNA form, the CDR3 reads TGTGCCATCATTAAGTCCCAGGGTGGGAGCTCCTATAATTCACCCCTCCACTTT. This encodes CAIIKSQGGSSYNSPLHF.

The V call is TRBV30, the J call TRBJ1-1; D is undetermined. The CDR3 runs to 14 residues. From germline, CDR1 is GTSNPN and CDR2 SVGIG (reference sequence). V was pared by 2 bases and J by 4 bases, with 14 bases between. The CDR3 DNA sequence: TGTGCCTGGAGTAGGACCCAATTTCCCACTGAAGCTTTCTTT. The encoded protein is CAWSRTQFPTEAFF.

CDR3 DNA: TGCGCCAGCAGTCAAACTTACCTACTGCGGCGGGCCACTGAAGCTTTCTTT. Its protein is CASSQTYLLRRATEAFF. V usage is TRBV23-1 and J usage is TRBJ1-1; D gene unclear. TRBV23-1 is an ORF; its function is uncertain. The CDR3 consists of 17 residues. V lost 2 bases and J lost 4, with 20 bases in between.

V and J are TRBV7-9 and TRBJ1-3, with 7 bases aligning to TRBD1. The CDR3 contains 13 residues. CDR1 and CDR2 (germline): SEHNR, FQNEAQ (reference sequence). The junction had 2 bases not matched to a gene; V was cut back by 5 bases and J by 4 bases. Here the CDR3 reads CASSPTGGNTIYF. The CDR3 DNA reads as TGTGCCAGCAGCCCGACAGGGGGAAACACCATATATTTT.